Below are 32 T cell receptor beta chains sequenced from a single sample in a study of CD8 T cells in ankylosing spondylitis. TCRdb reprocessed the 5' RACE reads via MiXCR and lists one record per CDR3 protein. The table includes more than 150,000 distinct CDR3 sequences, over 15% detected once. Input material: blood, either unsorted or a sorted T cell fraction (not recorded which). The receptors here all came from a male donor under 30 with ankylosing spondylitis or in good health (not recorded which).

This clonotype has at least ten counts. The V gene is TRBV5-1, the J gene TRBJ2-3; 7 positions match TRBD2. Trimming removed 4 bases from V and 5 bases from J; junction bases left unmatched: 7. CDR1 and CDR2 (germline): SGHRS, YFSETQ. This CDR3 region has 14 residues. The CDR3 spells CASSPAGRRDTQYF. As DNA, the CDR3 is TGCGCCAGCAGCCCGGCCGGGAGGAGAGATACGCAGTATTTT.

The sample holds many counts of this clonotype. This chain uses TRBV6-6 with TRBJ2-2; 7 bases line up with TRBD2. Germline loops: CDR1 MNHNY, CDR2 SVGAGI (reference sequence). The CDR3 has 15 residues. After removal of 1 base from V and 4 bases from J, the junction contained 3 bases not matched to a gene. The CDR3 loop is CASSYYREVTGELFF. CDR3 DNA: TGTGCCAGCAGTTACTATCGGGAGGTCACCGGGGAGCTGTTTTTT.

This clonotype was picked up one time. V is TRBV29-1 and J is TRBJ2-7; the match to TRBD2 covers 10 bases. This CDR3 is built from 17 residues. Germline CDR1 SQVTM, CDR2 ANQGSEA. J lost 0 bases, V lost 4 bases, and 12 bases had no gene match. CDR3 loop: CSVAGVRLAGSSYEQYF. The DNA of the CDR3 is TGCAGCGTTGCGGGCGTCCGACTAGCGGGTAGCTCCTACGAGCAGTACTTC.

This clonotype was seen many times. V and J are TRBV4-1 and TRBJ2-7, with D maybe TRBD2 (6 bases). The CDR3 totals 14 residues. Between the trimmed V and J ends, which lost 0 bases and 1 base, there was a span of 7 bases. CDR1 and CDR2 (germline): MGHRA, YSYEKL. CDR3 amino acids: CASSQDGTSYEQYV. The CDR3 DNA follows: TGCGCCAGCAGCCAAGATGGGACTTCCTACGAGCAGTACGTC.

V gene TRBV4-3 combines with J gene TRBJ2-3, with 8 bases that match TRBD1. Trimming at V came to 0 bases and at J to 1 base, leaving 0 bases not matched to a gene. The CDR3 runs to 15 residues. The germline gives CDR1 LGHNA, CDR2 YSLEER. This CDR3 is CASSQEGQGTDTQYF. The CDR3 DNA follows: TGCGCCAGCAGCCAAGAGGGACAGGGCACAGATACGCAGTATTTT.

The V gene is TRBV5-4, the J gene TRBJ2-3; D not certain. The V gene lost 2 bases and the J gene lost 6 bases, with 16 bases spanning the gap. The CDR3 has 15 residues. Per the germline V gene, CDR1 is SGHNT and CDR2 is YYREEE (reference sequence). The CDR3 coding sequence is TGTGCCAGCAGCTTACGTGAATCCCCGGTGGATACGCAGTATTTT. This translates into CASSLRESPVDTQYF.

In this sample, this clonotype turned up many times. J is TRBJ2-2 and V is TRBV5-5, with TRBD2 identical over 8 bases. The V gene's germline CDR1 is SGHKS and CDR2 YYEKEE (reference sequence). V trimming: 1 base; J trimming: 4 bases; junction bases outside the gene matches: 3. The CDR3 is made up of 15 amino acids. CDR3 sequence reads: CASSLREGGTGELFF. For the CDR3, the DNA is TGTGCCAGCAGCTTGCGGGAGGGCGGCACCGGGGAGCTGTTTTTT.

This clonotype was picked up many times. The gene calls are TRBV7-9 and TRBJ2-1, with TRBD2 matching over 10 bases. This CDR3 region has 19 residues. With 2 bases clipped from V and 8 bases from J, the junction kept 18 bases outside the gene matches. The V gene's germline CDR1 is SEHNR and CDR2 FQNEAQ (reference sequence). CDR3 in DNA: TGTGCCAGCAGCTTACTGAGCGCCCGGGCAGCTAGCGGGAGCCATGAGCAGTTCTTC. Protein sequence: CASSLLSARAASGSHEQFF.

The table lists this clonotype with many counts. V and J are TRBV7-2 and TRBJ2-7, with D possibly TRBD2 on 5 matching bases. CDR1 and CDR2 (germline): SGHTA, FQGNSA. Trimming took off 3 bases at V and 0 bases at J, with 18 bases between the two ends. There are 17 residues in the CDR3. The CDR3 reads CASSFAGPASYSYEQYF. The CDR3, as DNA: TGTGCCAGCAGCTTTGCGGGTCCAGCTTCTTACTCCTACGAGCAGTACTTC.

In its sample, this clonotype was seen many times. The CDR3 is CASSKGQDNYGYTF. The CDR3 DNA follows: TGCGCCAGCAGTAAGGGACAGGATAACTATGGCTACACCTTC. The gene calls are TRBV10-1 and TRBJ1-2; TRBD1 aligns across 8 bases. The CDR3 length is 14 residues. J lost 1 base, V lost 5 bases, and 3 bases had no gene match. Germline-derived CDR1 and CDR2 are WNHNN and SYGVQD (reference sequence).

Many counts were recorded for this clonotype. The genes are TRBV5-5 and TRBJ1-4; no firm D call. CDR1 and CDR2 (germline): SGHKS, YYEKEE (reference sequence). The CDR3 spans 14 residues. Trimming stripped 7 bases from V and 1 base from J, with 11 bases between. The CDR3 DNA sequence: TGTGCCAGCGGTACCCGGGGAACTAATGAAAAACTGTTTTTT. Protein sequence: CASGTRGTNEKLFF.

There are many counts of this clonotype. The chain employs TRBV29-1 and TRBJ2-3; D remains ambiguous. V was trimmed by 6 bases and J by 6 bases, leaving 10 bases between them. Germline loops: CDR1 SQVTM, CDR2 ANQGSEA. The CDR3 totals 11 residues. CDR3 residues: CSVLSVDTQYF. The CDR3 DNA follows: TGCAGCGTGCTCTCTGTGGATACGCAGTATTTT.

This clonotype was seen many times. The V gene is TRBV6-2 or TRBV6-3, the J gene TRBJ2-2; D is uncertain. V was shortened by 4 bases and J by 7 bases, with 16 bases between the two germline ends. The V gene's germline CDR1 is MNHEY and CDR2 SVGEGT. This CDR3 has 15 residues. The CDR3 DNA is TGTGCCAGCAGTTCCAGGAACTCGAGGTTCGGGGAGCTGTTTTTT. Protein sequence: CASSSRNSRFGELFF.

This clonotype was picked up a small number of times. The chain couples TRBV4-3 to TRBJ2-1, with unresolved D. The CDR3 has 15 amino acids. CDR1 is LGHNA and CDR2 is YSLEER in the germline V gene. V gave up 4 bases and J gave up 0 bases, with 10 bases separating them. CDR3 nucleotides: TGCGCCAGCAGCCCCCGACACAGCTCCTACAATGAGCAGTTCTTC. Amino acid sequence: CASSPRHSSYNEQFF.

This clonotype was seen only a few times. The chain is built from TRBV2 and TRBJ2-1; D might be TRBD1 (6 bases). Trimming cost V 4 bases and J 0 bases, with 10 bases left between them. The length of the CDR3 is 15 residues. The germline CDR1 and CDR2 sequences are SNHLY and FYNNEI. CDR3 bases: TGTGCCAGCAGTGTCGGGACAAGCTCCTACAATGAGCAGTTCTTC. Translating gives CASSVGTSSYNEQFF.

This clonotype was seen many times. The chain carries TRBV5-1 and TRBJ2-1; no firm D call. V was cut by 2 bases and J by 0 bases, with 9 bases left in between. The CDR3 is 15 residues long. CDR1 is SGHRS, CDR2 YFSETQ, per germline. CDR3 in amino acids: CASSLDESSYNEQFF. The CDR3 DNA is TGCGCCAGCAGCTTAGACGAGAGCTCCTACAATGAGCAGTTCTTC.

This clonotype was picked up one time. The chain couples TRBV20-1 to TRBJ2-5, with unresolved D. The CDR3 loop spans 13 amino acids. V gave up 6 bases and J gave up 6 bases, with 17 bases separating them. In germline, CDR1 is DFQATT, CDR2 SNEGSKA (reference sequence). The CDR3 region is CSAPQAGTQTQYF. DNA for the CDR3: TGCAGTGCCCCCCAGGCTGGTACGCAGACCCAGTACTTC.

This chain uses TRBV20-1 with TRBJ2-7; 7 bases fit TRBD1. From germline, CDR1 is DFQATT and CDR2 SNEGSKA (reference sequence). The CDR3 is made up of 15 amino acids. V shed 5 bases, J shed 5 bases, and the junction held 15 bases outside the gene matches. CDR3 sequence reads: CSALLQGGLGDEQYV. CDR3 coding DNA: TGCAGTGCTCTCCTCCAAGGGGGCTTGGGAGACGAGCAGTACGTC.

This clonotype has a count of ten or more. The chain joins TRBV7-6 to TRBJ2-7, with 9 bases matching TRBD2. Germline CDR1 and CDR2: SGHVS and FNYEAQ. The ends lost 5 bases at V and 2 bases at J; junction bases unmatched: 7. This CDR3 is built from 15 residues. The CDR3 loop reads CASSLNSGSAYEQYF. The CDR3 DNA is TGTGCCAGCAGCCTAAATAGCGGGAGCGCCTACGAGCAGTACTTC.

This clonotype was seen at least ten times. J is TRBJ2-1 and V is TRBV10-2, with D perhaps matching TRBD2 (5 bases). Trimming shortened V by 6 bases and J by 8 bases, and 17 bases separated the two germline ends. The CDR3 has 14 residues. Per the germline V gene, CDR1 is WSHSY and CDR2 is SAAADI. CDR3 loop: CASRGNGMADEQFF. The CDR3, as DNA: TGCGCCAGCAGGGGGAACGGGATGGCGGATGAGCAGTTCTTC.

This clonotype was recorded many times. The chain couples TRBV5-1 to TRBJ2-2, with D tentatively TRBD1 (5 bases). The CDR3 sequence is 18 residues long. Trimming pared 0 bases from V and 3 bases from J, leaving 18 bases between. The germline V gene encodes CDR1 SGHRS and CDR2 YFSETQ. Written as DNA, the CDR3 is TGCGCCAGCAGCTTGGCCTATTCTGGCAGGGTAGACACCGGGGAGCTGTTTTTT. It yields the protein CASSLAYSGRVDTGELFF.

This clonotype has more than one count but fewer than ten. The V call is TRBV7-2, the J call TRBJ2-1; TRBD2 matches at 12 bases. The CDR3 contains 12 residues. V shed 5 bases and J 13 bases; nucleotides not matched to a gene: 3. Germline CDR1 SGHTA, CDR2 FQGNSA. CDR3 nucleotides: TGTGCCAGCAGCCCTAGCGGGAGGGTTCAGTTCTTC. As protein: CASSPSGRVQFF.

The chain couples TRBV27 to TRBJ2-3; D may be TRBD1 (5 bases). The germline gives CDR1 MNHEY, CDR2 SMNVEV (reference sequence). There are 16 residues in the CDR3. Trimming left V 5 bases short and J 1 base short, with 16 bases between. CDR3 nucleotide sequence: TGTGCCAGCAGTCCCCAGGGCTGGTACGGCACAGATACGCAGTATTTT. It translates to CASSPQGWYGTDTQYF.

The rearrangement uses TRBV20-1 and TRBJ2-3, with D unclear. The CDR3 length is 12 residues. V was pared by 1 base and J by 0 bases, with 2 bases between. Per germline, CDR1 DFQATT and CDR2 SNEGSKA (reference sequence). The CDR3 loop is CSARVSTDTQYF. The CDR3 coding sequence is TGCAGTGCTAGAGTAAGCACAGATACGCAGTATTTT.

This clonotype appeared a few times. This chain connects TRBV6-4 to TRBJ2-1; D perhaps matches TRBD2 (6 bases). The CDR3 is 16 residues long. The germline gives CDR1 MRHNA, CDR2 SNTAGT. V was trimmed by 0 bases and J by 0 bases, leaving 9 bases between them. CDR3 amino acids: CASSDSAGSSYNEQFF. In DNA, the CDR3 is TGTGCCAGCAGTGACTCGGCGGGAAGCTCCTACAATGAGCAGTTCTTC.

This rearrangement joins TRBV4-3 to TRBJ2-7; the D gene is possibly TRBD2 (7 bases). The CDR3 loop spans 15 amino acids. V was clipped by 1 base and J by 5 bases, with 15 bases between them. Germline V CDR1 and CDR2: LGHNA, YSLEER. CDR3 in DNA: TGCGCCAGCAGCCAAGGCCGGGGGGCAGGGGACGAGCAGTACTTC. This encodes CASSQGRGAGDEQYF.

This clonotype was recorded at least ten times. The DNA for the CDR3 is TGCGCCAGCAGCTTGTCGCCTAGCGGGAGGTACAATGAGCAGTTCTTC. Encoded protein: CASSLSPSGRYNEQFF. V gene TRBV5-1 combines with J gene TRBJ2-1; TRBD2 matches 11 bases. The CDR3 has 16 residues. J lost 4 bases, V lost 1 base, and 4 bases had no gene match. Germline CDR1 SGHRS, CDR2 YFSETQ.

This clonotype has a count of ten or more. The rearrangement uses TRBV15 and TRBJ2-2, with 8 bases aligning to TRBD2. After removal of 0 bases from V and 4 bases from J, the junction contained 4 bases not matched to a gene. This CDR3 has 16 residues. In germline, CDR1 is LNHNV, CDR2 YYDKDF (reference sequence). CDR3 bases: TGTGCCACCAGCAGAGAGACTAGCGATATCACCGGGGAGCTGTTTTTT. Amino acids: CATSRETSDITGELFF. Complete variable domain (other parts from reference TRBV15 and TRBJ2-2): DAMVIQNPRYQVTQFGKPVTLSCSQTLNHNVMYWYQQKSSQAPKLLFHYYDKDFNNEADTPDNFQSRRPNTSFCFLDIRSPGLGDTAMYLCATSRETSDITGELFFGEGSRLTVL.

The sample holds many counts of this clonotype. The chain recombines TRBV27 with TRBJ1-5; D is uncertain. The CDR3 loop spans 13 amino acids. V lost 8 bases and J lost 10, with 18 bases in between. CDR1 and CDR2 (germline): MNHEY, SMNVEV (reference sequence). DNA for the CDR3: TGTGCCAGCGCTTATTCGAATGTGTATCCCCAGCATTTT. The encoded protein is CASAYSNVYPQHF.

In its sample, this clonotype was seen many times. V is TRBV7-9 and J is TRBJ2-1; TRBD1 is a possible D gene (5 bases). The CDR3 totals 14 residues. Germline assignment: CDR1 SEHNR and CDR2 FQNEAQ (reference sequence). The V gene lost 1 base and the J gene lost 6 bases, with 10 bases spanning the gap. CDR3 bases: TGTGCCAGCAGCTTAGGCAGGGCCCCCAATGAGCAGTTCTTC. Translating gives CASSLGRAPNEQFF. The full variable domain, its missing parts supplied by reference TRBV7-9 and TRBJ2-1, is DTGVSQNPRHKITKRGQNVTFRCDPISEHNRLYWYRQTLGQGPEFLTYFQNEAQLEKSRLLSDRFSAERPKGSFSTLEIQRTEQGDSAMYLCASSLGRAPNEQFFGPGTRLTVL.

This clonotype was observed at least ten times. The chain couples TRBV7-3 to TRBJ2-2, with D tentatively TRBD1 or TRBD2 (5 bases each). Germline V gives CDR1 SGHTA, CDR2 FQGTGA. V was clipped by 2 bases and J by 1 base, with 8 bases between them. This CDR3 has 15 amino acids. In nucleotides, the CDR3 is TGTGCCAGCAGCTTAGAGGGGAGGAACACCGGGGAGCTGTTTTTT. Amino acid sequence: CASSLEGRNTGELFF. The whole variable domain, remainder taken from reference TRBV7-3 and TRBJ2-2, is GAGVSQTPSNKVTEKGKYVELRCDPISGHTALYWYRQSLGQGPEFLIYFQGTGAADDSGLPNDRFFAVRPEGSVSTLKIQRTERGDSAVYLCASSLEGRNTGELFFGEGSRLTVL.

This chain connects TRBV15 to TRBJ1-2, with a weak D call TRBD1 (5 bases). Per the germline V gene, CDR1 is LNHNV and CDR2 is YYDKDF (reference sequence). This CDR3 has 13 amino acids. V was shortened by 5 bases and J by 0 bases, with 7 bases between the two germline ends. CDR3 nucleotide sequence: TGTGCCACCAGCCCGGGGGCTAACTATGGCTACACCTTC. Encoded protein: CATSPGANYGYTF.